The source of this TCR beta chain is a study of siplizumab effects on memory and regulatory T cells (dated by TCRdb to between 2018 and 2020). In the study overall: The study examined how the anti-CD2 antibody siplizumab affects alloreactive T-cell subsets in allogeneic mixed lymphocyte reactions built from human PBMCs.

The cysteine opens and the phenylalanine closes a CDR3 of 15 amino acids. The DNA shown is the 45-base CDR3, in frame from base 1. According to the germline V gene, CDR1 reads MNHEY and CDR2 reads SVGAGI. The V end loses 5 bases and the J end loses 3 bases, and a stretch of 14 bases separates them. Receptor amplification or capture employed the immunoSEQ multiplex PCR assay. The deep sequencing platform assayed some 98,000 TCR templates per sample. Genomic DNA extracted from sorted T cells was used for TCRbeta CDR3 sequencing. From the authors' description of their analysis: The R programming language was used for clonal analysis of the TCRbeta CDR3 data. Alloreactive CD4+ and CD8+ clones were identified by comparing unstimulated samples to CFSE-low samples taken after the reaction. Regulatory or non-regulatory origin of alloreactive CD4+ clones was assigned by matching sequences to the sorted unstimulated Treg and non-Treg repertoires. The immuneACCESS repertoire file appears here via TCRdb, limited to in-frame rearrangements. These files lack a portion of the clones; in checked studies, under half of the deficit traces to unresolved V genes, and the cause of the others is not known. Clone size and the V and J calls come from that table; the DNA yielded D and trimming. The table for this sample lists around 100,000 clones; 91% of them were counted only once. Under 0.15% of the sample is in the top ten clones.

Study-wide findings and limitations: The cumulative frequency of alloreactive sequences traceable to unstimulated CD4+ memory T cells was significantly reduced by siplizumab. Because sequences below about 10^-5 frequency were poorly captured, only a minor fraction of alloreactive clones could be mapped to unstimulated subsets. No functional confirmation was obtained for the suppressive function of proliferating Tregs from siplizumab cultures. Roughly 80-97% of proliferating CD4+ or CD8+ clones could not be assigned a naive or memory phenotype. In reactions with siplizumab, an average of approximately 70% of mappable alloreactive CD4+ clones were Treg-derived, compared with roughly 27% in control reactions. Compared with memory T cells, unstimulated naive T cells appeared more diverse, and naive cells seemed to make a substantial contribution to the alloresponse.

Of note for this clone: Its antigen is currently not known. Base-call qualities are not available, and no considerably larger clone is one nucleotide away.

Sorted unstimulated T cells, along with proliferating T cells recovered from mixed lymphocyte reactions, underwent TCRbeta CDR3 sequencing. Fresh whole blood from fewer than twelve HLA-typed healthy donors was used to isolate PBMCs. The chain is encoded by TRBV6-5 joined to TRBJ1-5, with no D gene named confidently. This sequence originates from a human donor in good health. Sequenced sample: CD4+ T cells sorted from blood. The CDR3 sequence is CASSPTFPNNQPQHF. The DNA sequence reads TGTGCCAGCAGTCCAACGTTCCCAAACAATCAGCCCCAGCATTTT.